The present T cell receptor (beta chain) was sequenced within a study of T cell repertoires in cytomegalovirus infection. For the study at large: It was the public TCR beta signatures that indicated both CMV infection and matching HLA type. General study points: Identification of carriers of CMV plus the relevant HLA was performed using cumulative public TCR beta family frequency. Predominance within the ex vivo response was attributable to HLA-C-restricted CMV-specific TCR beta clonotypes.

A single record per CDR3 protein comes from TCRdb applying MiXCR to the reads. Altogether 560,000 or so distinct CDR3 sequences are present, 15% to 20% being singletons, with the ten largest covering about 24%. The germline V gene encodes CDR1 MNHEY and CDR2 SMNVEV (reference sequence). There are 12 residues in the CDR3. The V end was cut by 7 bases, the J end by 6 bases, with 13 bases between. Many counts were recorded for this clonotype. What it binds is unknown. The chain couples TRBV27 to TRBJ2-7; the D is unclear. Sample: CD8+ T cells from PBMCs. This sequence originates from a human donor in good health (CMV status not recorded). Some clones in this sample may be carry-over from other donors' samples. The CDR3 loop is CASNPPEGEQYF. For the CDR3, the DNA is TGTGCCAGCAACCCACCAGAAGGCGAGCAGTACTTC.